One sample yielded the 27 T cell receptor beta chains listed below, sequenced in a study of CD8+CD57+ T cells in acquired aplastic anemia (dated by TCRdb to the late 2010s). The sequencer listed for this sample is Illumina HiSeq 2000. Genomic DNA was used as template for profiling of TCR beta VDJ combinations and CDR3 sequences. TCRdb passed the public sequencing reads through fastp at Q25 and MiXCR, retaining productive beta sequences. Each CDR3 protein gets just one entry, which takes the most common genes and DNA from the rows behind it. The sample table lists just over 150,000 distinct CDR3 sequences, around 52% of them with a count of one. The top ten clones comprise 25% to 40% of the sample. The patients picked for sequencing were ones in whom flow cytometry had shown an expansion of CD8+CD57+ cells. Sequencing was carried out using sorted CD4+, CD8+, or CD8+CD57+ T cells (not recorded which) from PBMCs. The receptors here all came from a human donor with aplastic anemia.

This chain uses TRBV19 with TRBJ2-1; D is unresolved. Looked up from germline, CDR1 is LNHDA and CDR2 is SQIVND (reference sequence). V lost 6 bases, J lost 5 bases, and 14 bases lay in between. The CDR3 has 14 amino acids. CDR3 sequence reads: CASRPGLDNNEQFF. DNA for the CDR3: TGTGCCAGTAGACCGGGTCTGGATAACAATGAGCAGTTCTTC.

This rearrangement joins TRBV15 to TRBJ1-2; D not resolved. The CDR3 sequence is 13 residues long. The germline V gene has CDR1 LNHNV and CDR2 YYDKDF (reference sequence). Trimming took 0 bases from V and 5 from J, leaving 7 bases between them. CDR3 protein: CATSRDFGYGYTF. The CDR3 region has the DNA TGTGCCACCAGCAGAGATTTCGGTTATGGCTACACCTTC.

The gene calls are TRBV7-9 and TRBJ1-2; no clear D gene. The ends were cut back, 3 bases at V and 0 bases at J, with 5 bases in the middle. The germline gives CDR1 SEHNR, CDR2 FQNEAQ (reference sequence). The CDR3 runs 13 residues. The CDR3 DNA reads TGTGCCAGCAGCTTGGAAGCTAACTATGGCTACACCTTC. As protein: CASSLEANYGYTF. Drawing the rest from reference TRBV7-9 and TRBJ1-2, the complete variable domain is DTGVSQNPRHKITKRGQNVTFRCDPISEHNRLYWYRQTLGQGPEFLTYFQNEAQLEKSRLLSDRFSAERPKGSFSTLEIQRTEQGDSAMYLCASSLEANYGYTFGSGTRLTVV.

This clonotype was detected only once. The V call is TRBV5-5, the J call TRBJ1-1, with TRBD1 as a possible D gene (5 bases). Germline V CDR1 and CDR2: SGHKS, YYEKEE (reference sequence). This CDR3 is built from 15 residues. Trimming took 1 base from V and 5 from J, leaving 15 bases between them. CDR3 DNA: TGTGCCAGCAGCTTGTCAATCGGGGGGGAAACTGAAGCTTTCTTT. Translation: CASSLSIGGETEAFF.

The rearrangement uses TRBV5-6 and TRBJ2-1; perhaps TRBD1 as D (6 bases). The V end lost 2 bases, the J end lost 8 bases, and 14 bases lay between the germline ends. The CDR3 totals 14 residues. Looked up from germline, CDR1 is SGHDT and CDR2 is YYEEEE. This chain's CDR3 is CASSLEGEGDEQFF. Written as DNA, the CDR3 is TGTGCCAGCAGCTTAGAAGGTGAGGGGGATGAGCAGTTCTTC.

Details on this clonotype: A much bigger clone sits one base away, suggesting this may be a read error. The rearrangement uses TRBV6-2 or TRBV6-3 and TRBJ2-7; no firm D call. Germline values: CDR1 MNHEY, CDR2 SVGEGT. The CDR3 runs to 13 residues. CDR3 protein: CASSHSSASEQYF. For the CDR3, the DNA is TGTGCCAGCAGTCACTCGAGCGCGTCCGAGCAGTACTTC.

The CDR3 loop is CASSESCVTGEVQWEQFF. CDR3 nucleotides: TGCGCCAGCAGTGAGTCCTGCGTAACGGGGGAGGTACAATGGGAGCAGTTCTTC. The chain joins TRBV10-1 to TRBJ2-1, with D possibly TRBD2 on 6 matching bases. The CDR3 length is 18 residues. Trimming removed 0 bases at V and 10 bases at J, with 25 bases between. Germline lookup yields CDR1 WNHNN and CDR2 SYGVQD (reference sequence).

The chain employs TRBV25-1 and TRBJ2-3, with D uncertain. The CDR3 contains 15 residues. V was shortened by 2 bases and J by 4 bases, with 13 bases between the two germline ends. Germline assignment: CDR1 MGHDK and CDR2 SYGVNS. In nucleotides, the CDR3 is TGTGCCAGCAGTGAAATATTAGAGGATCCAGATACGCAGTATTTT. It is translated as CASSEILEDPDTQYF.

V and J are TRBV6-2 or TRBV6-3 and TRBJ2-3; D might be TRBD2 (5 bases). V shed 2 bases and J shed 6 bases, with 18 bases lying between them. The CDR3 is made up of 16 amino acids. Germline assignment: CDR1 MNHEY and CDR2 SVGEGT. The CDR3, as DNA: TGTGCCAGCAGTTACCCGCTGGACGGACGGGGTGATACGCAGTATTTT. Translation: CASSYPLDGRGDTQYF.

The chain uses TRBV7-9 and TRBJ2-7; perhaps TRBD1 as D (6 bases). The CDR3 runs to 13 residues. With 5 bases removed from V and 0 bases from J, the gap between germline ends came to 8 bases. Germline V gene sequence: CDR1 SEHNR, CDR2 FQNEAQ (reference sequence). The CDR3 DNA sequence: TGTGCCAGCAGCCAGGGGACCTCCTACGAGCAGTACTTC. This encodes CASSQGTSYEQYF.

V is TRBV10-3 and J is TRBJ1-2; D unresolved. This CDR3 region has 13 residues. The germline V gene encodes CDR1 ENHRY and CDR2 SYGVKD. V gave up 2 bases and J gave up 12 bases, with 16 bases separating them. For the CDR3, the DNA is TGTGCCATCAGTGAGCATCCGACCGGGAAGGACACCTTC. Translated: CAISEHPTGKDTF.

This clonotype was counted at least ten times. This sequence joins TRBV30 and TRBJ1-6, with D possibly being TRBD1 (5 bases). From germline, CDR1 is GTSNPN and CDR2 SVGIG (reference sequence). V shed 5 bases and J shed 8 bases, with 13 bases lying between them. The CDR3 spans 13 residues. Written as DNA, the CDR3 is TGTGCCTGGGCGCAGGGAACTTATTCACCCCTCCACTTT. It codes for CAWAQGTYSPLHF. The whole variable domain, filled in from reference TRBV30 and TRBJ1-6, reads SQTIHQWPATLVQPVGSPLSLECTVEGTSNPNLYWYRQAAGRGLQLLFYSVGIGQISSEVPQNLSASRPQDRQFILSSKKLLLSDSGFYLCAWAQGTYSPLHFGNGTRLTVT.

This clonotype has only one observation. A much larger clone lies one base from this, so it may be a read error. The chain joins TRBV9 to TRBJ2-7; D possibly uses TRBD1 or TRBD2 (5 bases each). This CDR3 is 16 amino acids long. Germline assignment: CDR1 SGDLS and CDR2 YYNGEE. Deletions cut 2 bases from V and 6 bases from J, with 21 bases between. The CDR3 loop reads CASSVGADVRLREQYF. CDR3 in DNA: TGTGCCAGCAGCGTCGGGGCGGATGTTCGTCTTCGCGAGCAGTACTTC.

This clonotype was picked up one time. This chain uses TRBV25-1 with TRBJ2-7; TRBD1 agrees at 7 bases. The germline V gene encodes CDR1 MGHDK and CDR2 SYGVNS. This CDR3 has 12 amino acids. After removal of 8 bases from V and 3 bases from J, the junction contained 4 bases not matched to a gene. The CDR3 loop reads CASRQGNYEQYF. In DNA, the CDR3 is TGTGCCAGCCGACAGGGTAACTACGAGCAGTACTTC.

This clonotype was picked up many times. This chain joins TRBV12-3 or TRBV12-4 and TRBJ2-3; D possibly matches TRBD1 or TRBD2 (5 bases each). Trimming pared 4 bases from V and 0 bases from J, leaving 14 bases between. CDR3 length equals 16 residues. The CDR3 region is CASSWDGLLSTDTQYF. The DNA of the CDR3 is TGTGCCAGCAGTTGGGACGGGCTTTTAAGCACAGATACGCAGTATTTT.

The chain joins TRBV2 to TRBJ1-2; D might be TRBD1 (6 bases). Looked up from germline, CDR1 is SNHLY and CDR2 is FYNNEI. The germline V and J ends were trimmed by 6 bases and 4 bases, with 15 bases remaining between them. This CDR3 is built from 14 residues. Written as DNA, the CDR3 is TGTGCCAGCAGCGCCGGGACACTTCCCTATGGCTACACCTTC. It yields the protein CASSAGTLPYGYTF.

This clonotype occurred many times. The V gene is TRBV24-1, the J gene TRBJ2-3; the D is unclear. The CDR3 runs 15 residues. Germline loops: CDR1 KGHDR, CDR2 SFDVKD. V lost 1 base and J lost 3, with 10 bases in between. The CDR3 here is CATSDLRSSTDTQYF. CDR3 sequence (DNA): TGTGCCACCAGTGATTTAAGGAGCTCAACAGATACGCAGTATTTT.

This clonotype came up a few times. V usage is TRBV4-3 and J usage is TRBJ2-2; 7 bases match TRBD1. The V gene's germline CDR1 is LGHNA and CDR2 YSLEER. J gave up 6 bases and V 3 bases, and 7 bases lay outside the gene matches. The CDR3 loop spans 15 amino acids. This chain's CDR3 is CASSQETGVAGELFF. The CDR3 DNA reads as TGCGCCAGCAGCCAGGAAACAGGGGTGGCCGGGGAGCTGTTTTTT.

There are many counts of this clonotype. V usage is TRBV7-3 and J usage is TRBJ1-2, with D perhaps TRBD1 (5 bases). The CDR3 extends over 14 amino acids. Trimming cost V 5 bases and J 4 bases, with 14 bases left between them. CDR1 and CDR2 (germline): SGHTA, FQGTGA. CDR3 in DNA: TGTGCCAGCAGCCCCGGGGGAGCCGGCTATGGCTACACCTTC. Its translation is CASSPGGAGYGYTF.

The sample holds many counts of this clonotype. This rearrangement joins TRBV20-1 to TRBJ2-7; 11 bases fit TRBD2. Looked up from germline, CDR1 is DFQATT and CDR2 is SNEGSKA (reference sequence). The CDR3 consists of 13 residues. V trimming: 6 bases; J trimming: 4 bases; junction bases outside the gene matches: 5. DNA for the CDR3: TGCAGTGCCACCGGGACTAGCGGATACGAGCAGTACTTC. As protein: CSATGTSGYEQYF.

CDR3 in amino acids: CASSEAHSSGYTF. In DNA form, the CDR3 reads TGTGCCAGCAGTGAAGCTCACAGCTCCGGCTACACCTTC. The chain joins TRBV2 to TRBJ1-2; D gene unclear. This CDR3 region has 13 residues. Germline V gene sequence: CDR1 SNHLY, CDR2 FYNNEI. Trimming took 0 bases from V and 8 from J, leaving 10 bases between them.

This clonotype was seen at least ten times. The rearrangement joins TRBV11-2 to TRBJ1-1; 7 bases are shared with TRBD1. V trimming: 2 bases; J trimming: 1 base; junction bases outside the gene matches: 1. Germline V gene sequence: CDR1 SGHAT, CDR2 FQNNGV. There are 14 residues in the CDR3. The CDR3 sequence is CASSLHRGNTEAFF. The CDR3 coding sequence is TGTGCCAGCAGCTTACACAGGGGGAACACTGAAGCTTTCTTT.

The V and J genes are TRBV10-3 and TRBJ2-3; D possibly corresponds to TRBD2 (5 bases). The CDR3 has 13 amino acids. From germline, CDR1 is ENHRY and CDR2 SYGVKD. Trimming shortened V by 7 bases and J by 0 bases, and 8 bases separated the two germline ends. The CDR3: CAIMAGSTDTQYF. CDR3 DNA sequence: TGTGCCATCATGGCGGGTAGCACAGATACGCAGTATTTT.

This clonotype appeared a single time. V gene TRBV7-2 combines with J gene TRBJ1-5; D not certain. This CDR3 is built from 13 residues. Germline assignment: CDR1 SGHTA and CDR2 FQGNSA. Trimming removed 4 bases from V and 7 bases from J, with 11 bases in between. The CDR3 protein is CASSSRGDQPQHF. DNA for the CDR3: TGTGCCAGCAGCTCCCGAGGAGACCAGCCCCAGCATTTT.

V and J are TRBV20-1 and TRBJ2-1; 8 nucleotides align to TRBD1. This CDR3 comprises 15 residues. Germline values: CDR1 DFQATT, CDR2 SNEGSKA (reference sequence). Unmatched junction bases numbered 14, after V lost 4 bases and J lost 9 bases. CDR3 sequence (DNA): TGCAGTGCTACCCATGGTGACAGGGGTATGGGTGAGCAGTTCTTC. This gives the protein CSATHGDRGMGEQFF.

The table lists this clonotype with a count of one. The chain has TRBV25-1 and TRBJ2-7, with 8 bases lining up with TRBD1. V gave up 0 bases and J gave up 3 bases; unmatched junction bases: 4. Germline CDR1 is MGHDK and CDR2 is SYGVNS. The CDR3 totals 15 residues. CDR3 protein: CASSEYRTGYYEQYF. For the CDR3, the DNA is TGTGCCAGCAGTGAATATAGGACAGGGTACTACGAGCAGTACTTC.

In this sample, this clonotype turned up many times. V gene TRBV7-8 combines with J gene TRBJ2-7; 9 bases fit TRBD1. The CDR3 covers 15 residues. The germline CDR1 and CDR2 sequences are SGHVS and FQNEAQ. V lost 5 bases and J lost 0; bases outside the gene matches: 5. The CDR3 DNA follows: TGTGCCAGCAGCACTACAGGGGGCAACTCCTACGAGCAGTACTTC. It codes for CASSTTGGNSYEQYF.